This TCR beta chain was captured in a study of T cell responses to AZD1222 COVID-19 vaccine. Study context: Second-dose intervals of approximately 4 or approximately 12 weeks were pooled.

This table comes from immunoSEQ multiplex PCR, and its TCRdb copy is limited to in-frame clones, with some not included. The table includes 150,000 to 200,000 clones, more than 80% detected once. Concerning this clone itself: Its antigen is undetermined.

Broader study findings: Compared with day 0, the breadth and depth of the Spike-specific TCR repertoire rose significantly after two doses of AZD1222. Among AZD1222 vaccinees, only six were seropositive at baseline.

Germline values: CDR1 GTSNPN, CDR2 SVGIG (reference sequence). The ends lost 1 base at V and 8 bases at J; junction bases unmatched: 8. There are 14 residues in the CDR3. The TCR originated in an adult in good health. Sequenced material: peripheral blood, taken on day 0 of AZD1222 vaccination. The V gene is TRBV30, the J gene TRBJ2-1, with 7 bases lining up with TRBD2. The CDR3 nucleotides read TGTGCCTGGAGTGCTTGGGGGGGTTTCGATGAGCAGTTCTTC. This translates into CAWSAWGGFDEQFF.